The 28 T cell receptor beta chains presented below share a single source sample, sequenced in a study of cytomegalovirus exposure and HLA in healthy donors. Both 60 Vbeta primers and 13 Jbeta primers went into the PCR. TCRdb's table, derived via immunoSEQ multiplex PCR, lists solely in-frame clones and lacks some. The sample lists over 150,000 clones; 65% to 90% were seen once. The sequenced sample consisted of PBMCs. The receptors were gathered from a human donor in good health.

The genes are TRBV7-6 and TRBJ2-2; no clear D. CDR1 and CDR2 from the germline V gene are SGHVS and FNYEAQ. Between the trimmed V and J ends, which lost 6 bases and 4 bases, there was a span of 15 bases. This CDR3 is built from 15 residues. For the CDR3, the DNA is TGTGCCAGCAGGATCCGGAGCGCTACCACCGGGGAGCTGTTTTTT. Residues: CASRIRSATTGELFF. The full variable domain, its missing parts supplied by reference TRBV7-6 and TRBJ2-2, is GAGVSQSPRYKVTKRGQDVALRCDPISGHVSLYWYRQALGQGPEFLTYFNYEAQQDKSGLPNDRFSAERPEGSISTLTIQRTEQRDSAMYRCASRIRSATTGELFFGEGSRLTVL.

This clone was recorded only once. The rearrangement links TRBV7-9 to TRBJ2-3; D perhaps matches TRBD1 (6 bases). The CDR3 spans 16 residues. CDR1 is SEHNR, CDR2 FQNEAQ, per germline (reference sequence). V was trimmed by 4 bases and J by 1 base, leaving 15 bases between them. CDR3 sequence (DNA): TGTGCCAGCAGCTCCCAACAGGGTTTAGGCACAGATACGCAGTATTTT. Translated, it gives CASSSQQGLGTDTQYF. The complete variable domain, with remaining parts taken from reference TRBV7-9 and TRBJ2-3, reads DTGVSQNPRHKITKRGQNVTFRCDPISEHNRLYWYRQTLGQGPEFLTYFQNEAQLEKSRLLSDRFSAERPKGSFSTLEIQRTEQGDSAMYLCASSSQQGLGTDTQYFGPGTRLTVL.

The V gene is TRBV27, the J gene TRBJ1-1; D is perhaps TRBD1 (6 bases). Germline V gene data show CDR1 as MNHEY and CDR2 as SMNVEV (reference sequence). This CDR3 contains 15 residues. The V end was cut by 2 bases, the J end by 3 bases, with 13 bases between. The DNA of the CDR3 is TGTGCCAGCAGTTTAGGGGGGGCGATTCACACTGAAGCTTTCTTT. Translating it yields CASSLGGAIHTEAFF.

The V gene is TRBV4-3, the J gene TRBJ2-3; 8 nucleotides align to TRBD2. Losses at the gene ends were 4 bases for V and 1 base for J; bases not matched to a gene: 4. This CDR3 comprises 15 residues. Germline-derived CDR1 and CDR2 are LGHNA and YSLEER. CDR3 sequence: CASSLGSGGTDTQYF. For the CDR3, the DNA is TGCGCCAGCAGCCTAGGTAGCGGGGGCACAGATACGCAGTATTTT.

This clone was observed once. This rearrangement joins TRBV5-1 to TRBJ2-5, with 7 nucleotides matching TRBD2. The germline V gene encodes CDR1 SGHRS and CDR2 YFSETQ. This CDR3 has 12 amino acids. J lost 1 base, V lost 7 bases, and 1 base had no gene match. CDR3 coding DNA: TGCGCCAGCTCGGGGGGCCAAGAGACCCAGTACTTC. It encodes CASSGGQETQYF.

This clone was observed once. This chain links TRBV14 with TRBJ2-7, with a tentative D call TRBD2 (5 bases). The CDR3 has 13 residues. V was shortened by 0 bases and J by 3 bases, with 6 bases between the two germline ends. Germline V gene data show CDR1 as SGHDN and CDR2 as FVKESK. CDR3: CASSQDRGYEQYF. The DNA of the CDR3 is TGTGCCAGCAGCCAAGATCGGGGCTACGAGCAGTACTTC.

The chain is built from TRBV5-1 and TRBJ2-7, with 8 nucleotides matching TRBD1. CDR3 size: 12 residues. With V trimmed by 4 bases and J by 7 bases, 4 bases remained unmatched. Germline V lookup: CDR1 SGHRS, CDR2 YFSETQ. CDR3 sequence reads: CASSDDRGEQYF. The DNA of the CDR3 is TGCGCCAGCAGCGACGACAGGGGTGAGCAGTACTTC.

V usage is TRBV11-2 and J usage is TRBJ1-5; TRBD1 matches at 10 bases. Germline trimming cut 6 bases from V and 4 bases from J; bases unmatched to any gene: 6. This CDR3 has 15 residues. Germline CDR1 is SGHAT and CDR2 is FQNNGV. The CDR3 region is CASRLDRGPNQPQHF. The CDR3 DNA is TGTGCCAGCAGACTTGACAGGGGGCCAAATCAGCCCCAGCATTTT.

This chain joins TRBV5-1 and TRBJ2-3, with 10 positions matching TRBD1. CDR1 is SGHRS, CDR2 YFSETQ, per germline. The CDR3 contains 15 residues. V lost 3 bases to trimming and J lost 6 bases; unmatched junction nucleotides: 7. The CDR3, as DNA: TGCGCCAGCAGCTCCGCGGGACAGGGGACGGATACGCAGTATTTT. Encoded protein: CASSSAGQGTDTQYF. Together with reference TRBV5-1 and TRBJ2-3, the CDR3 gives the full variable domain: KAGVTQTPRYLIKTRGQQVTLSCSPISGHRSVSWYQQTPGQGLQFLFEYFSETQRNKGNFPGRFSGRQFSNSRSEMNVSTLELGDSALYLCASSSAGQGTDTQYFGPGTRLTVL.

This chain joins TRBV29-1 and TRBJ2-1; tentatively, D is TRBD2 (5 bases). V was trimmed by 4 bases and J by 8 bases, leaving 15 bases between them. The CDR3 contains 13 residues. CDR1 and CDR2 (germline): SQVTM, ANQGSEA. This CDR3 is CSVGVSSVDEQFF. CDR3 nucleotide sequence: TGCAGCGTTGGAGTGAGTAGCGTAGATGAGCAGTTCTTC.

The chain carries TRBV5-1 and TRBJ1-6; TRBD1 might be the D (6 bases). CDR1 SGHRS and CDR2 YFSETQ come from the germline V gene. The CDR3 length is 15 residues. Trimming removed 2 bases at V and 7 bases at J, with 13 bases between. The CDR3 here is CASSFDRPENSPLHF. CDR3 DNA: TGCGCCAGCAGCTTCGACAGGCCAGAAAATTCACCCCTCCACTTT.

This sequence joins TRBV7-3 and TRBJ2-3; weak D call: TRBD2 (6 bases). Germline values: CDR1 SGHTA, CDR2 FQGTGA. Trimming removed 5 bases at V and 8 bases at J, with 20 bases between. There are 15 residues in the CDR3. CDR3 sequence: CASSATPARSGTQYF. The CDR3 DNA is TGTGCCAGCAGCGCAACCCCAGCCCGTAGCGGTACGCAGTATTTT.

The chain carries TRBV29-1 and TRBJ2-7, with D possibly being TRBD1 (5 bases). V dropped 2 bases and J dropped 6 bases, with 11 bases sitting between them. Germline V CDR1 and CDR2: SQVTM, ANQGSEA. The CDR3 contains 12 residues. In DNA form, the CDR3 reads TGCAGCGTTGAATTTGGGGCTGGCGAGCAGTACTTC. This sequence encodes CSVEFGAGEQYF.

Comment on this clone: Other DNA sequences from this sample encode an identical CDR3 as well. CDR3: CASRRTGYNQPQHF. The CDR3 DNA reads TGTGCCAGTAGAAGGACAGGGTACAATCAGCCCCAGCATTTT. The chain carries TRBV19 and TRBJ1-5; the match to TRBD1 covers 8 bases. CDR3 length: 14 amino acids. Trimming removed 6 bases from V and 3 bases from J; junction bases left unmatched: 4. Germline V lookup: CDR1 LNHDA, CDR2 SQIVND (reference sequence).

V gene TRBV27 combines with J gene TRBJ1-6; 7 bases fit TRBD1. The V gene end was trimmed by 3 bases and the J gene end by 9 bases; junction bases not matched to a gene: 5. CDR3 length: 14 residues. Germline values: CDR1 MNHEY, CDR2 SMNVEV (reference sequence). The chain's CDR3 is CASSLRGQGSPLHF. The CDR3 region has the DNA TGTGCCAGCAGTTTGAGGGGGCAGGGTTCACCCCTCCACTTT.

The V gene is TRBV19, the J gene TRBJ1-5, with TRBD1 matching 7 bases. Germline V gives CDR1 LNHDA, CDR2 SQIVND (reference sequence). CDR3 length: 16 amino acids. V lost 3 bases to trimming and J lost 2 bases; unmatched junction nucleotides: 7. CDR3 in amino acids: CASSISTDRGNQPQHF. CDR3 DNA sequence: TGTGCCAGTAGTATCTCTACTGACAGGGGCAATCAGCCCCAGCATTTT.

The rearrangement joins TRBV25-1 to TRBJ2-3; 11 bases map to TRBD2. CDR1 is MGHDK, CDR2 SYGVNS, per germline. Losses at the gene ends were 4 bases for V and 3 bases for J; bases not matched to a gene: 6. The CDR3 extends over 16 amino acids. The chain's CDR3 is CASSAGTSGRTDTQYF. CDR3 DNA: TGTGCCAGCAGTGCAGGGACTAGCGGTAGGACAGATACGCAGTATTTT.

This clone appeared a few times. The chain combines TRBV28 with TRBJ2-4; 7 bases fit TRBD2. The CDR3 is 11 residues long. Trimming cost V 8 bases and J 10 bases; bases outside gene matches: 5. Germline assignment: CDR1 MDHEN and CDR2 SYDVKM. The chain's CDR3 is CASGGGWIQYF. CDR3 DNA sequence: TGTGCCAGCGGGGGAGGGTGGATTCAGTACTTC.

This chain joins TRBV5-1 and TRBJ1-1; D is ambiguous. Germline CDR1 SGHRS, CDR2 YFSETQ. V lost 0 bases, J lost 2 bases, and 11 bases lay in between. The CDR3 has 15 residues. The CDR3 DNA sequence: TGCGCCAGCAGCTTGGTTGCAGGAGGAAACACTGAAGCTTTCTTT. Protein sequence: CASSLVAGGNTEAFF.

This clone was seen only a few times. J is TRBJ2-2 and V is TRBV27, with 9 bases lining up with TRBD2. J lost 7 bases, V lost 2 bases, and 8 bases had no gene match. Per the germline V gene, CDR1 is MNHEY and CDR2 is SMNVEV (reference sequence). This CDR3 spans 16 amino acids. The CDR3 DNA sequence: TGTGCCAGCAGTTTAGCTAGCGGGGATTTCGGCGGGGAGCTGTTTTTT. Amino acids: CASSLASGDFGGELFF.

This clone is a singleton in its sample. The chain uses TRBV15 and TRBJ1-5; D is possibly TRBD1 (5 bases). Germline loops: CDR1 LNHNV, CDR2 YYDKDF (reference sequence). The CDR3 covers 16 residues. V was trimmed by 2 bases and J by 4 bases, leaving 15 bases between them. This CDR3 is CATSRPPYGTNQPQHF. CDR3 coding DNA: TGTGCCACCAGCAGACCCCCGTACGGGACTAATCAGCCCCAGCATTTT.

The chain is built from TRBV27 and TRBJ1-2; TRBD1 matches at 8 bases. Trimming at V came to 3 bases and at J to 2 bases, leaving 14 bases not matched to a gene. This CDR3 region has 18 residues. Per germline, CDR1 MNHEY and CDR2 SMNVEV (reference sequence). CDR3 nucleotide sequence: TGTGCCAGCAGTTTGGGGTACGGGCAGGGGGCGCGAAACTATGGCTACACCTTC. It specifies CASSLGYGQGARNYGYTF.

In DNA form, the CDR3 reads TGTGCCAGCAGCTTCGGGACAGGGGCCCTTGGGGCAGAAGCTTTCTTT. This encodes CASSFGTGALGAEAFF. The chain joins TRBV7-9 to TRBJ1-1; 10 bases agree with TRBD1. Germline V gene sequence: CDR1 SEHNR, CDR2 FQNEAQ (reference sequence). This CDR3 has 16 amino acids. Germline trimming cut 3 bases from V and 8 bases from J; bases unmatched to any gene: 12.

This clone was detected only once. This sequence joins TRBV10-3 and TRBJ2-1; TRBD1 might be the D (6 bases). Germline lookup yields CDR1 ENHRY and CDR2 SYGVKD. The CDR3 has 15 amino acids. Deletions cut 2 bases from V and 8 bases from J, with 16 bases between. CDR3 sequence (DNA): TGTGCCATCAGTGAGCCAGGGGAATCGGGTTATGAGCAGTTCTTC. This codes for CAISEPGESGYEQFF.

The chain links TRBV19 to TRBJ2-1; 9 bases fit TRBD2. CDR1 is LNHDA and CDR2 is SQIVND in the germline V gene (reference sequence). The CDR3 runs to 15 residues. J gave up 7 bases and V 2 bases, and 6 bases lay outside the gene matches. CDR3 sequence reads: CASSILEAGGNEQFF. The CDR3 DNA reads TGTGCCAGTAGTATATTAGAGGCGGGGGGGAATGAGCAGTTCTTC. Combining the CDR3 with reference TRBV19 and TRBJ2-1 gives the whole variable domain DGGITQSPKYLFRKEGQNVTLSCEQNLNHDAMYWYRQDPGQGLRLIYYSQIVNDFQKGDIAEGYSVSREKKESFPLTVTSAQKNPTAFYLCASSILEAGGNEQFFGPGTRLTVL.

This sequence joins TRBV7-8 and TRBJ2-3; D is undetermined. Trimming removed 5 bases from V and 0 bases from J, with 15 bases in between. This CDR3 has 16 amino acids. CDR1 SGHVS and CDR2 FQNEAQ come from the germline V gene. Written as DNA, the CDR3 is TGTGCCAGCAGCATACTCGGCACTACTAGCACAGATACGCAGTATTTT. It specifies CASSILGTTSTDTQYF.

This chain uses TRBV10-1 with TRBJ2-7; the D is unclear. Germline V gene lookup returns CDR1 WNHNN and CDR2 SYGVQD (reference sequence). Trimming removed 3 bases at V and 3 bases at J, with 3 bases between. CDR3 length equals 11 residues. CDR3 sequence reads: CASSDGYEQYF. The CDR3 DNA is TGCGCCAGCAGTGACGGCTACGAGCAGTACTTC.

The genes are TRBV27 and TRBJ1-5, with a tentative D call TRBD1 (5 bases). Trimming took 5 bases from V and 6 from J, leaving 20 bases between them. Per the germline V gene, CDR1 is MNHEY and CDR2 is SMNVEV (reference sequence). This CDR3 is built from 16 residues. CDR3: CASSPVRGKFSQPQHF. The CDR3 DNA reads TGTGCCAGCAGTCCCGTCCGGGGGAAGTTTTCTCAGCCCCAGCATTTT.